This T cell receptor beta chain was captured by sequencing in a study of blood T cell repertoires in COVID-19. CDR3 length: 14 residues. Per germline, CDR1 SQVTM and CDR2 ANQGSEA. Generated by immunoSEQ multiplex PCR, the TCRdb table keeps only in-frame clones and is missing some. Of about 480,000 clones in the sample, about 90% were seen once. Sequenced sample: PBMCs or T cells enriched from blood (not recorded which). This receptor was identified in a woman in her late teens or twenties with acute COVID-19. The V and J genes are TRBV29-1 and TRBJ2-7; TRBD1 matches 7 bases. CDR3 nucleotide sequence: TGCGCTTATACCCAGGACAGGTCGACCTACGAGCAGTACTTC. Translating gives CAYTQDRSTYEQYF.